This T cell receptor (beta chain) was retrieved from a study of T cell responses to AZD1222 COVID-19 vaccine. At the level of the study: Second-dose schedules of about 4 or about 12 weeks were combined.

Germline loops: CDR1 GTSNPN, CDR2 SVGIG (reference sequence). Trimming took 0 bases from V and 2 from J, leaving 2 bases between them. This CDR3 is 12 amino acids long. Study-level results: All repertoire sampling was performed exclusively after the peak T cell response. Regions 160-218 and 743-854 dominated among vaccine-associated CD4 TCRs spanning spike. White British donors predominated, females outnumbered males, and clonal diversity was possibly underestimated.

Details on this clone: Its cognate antigen is unknown. Other nucleotide sequences in the sample specify the same CDR3.

Method: immunoSEQ multiplex PCR; TCRdb's copy keeps in-frame clones and lacks some. The data contain 140,000 to 150,000 clones, over 75% of them singletons. The genes are TRBV30 and TRBJ1-3, with D unresolved. The sample in question was peripheral blood, obtained on day 0 of AZD1222 vaccination. The source of this sequence is an adult in good health. For the CDR3, the DNA is TGTGCCTGGAGTGTAGCTGGAAACACCATATATTTT. Its protein is CAWSVAGNTIYF.